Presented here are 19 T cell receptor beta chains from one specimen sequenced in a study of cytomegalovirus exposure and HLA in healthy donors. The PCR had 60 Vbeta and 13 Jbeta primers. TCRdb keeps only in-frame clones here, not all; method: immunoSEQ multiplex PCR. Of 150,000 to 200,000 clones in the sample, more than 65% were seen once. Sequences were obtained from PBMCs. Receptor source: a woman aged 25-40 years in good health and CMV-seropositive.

Here the CDR3 reads CASRPGHRGEEKLFF. CDR3 DNA: TGTGCCAGCAGGCCGGGACATCGGGGGGAAGAAAAACTGTTTTTT. This sequence joins TRBV9 and TRBJ1-4; a possible D gene is TRBD1 (6 bases). Germline CDR1 is SGDLS and CDR2 is YYNGEE. The CDR3 consists of 15 residues. Trimming pared 5 bases from V and 8 bases from J, leaving 19 bases between.

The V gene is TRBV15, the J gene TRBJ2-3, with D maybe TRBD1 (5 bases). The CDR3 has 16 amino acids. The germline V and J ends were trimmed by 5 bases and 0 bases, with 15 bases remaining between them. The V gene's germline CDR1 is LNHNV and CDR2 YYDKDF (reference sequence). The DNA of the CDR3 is TGTGCCACCAGCGGACCCTGGGGCCCAAGCACAGATACGCAGTATTTT. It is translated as CATSGPWGPSTDTQYF.

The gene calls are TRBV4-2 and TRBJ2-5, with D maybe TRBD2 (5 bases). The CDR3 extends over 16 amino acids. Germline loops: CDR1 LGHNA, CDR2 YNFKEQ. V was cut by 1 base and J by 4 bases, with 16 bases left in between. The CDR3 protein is CASSQGGADMGETQYF. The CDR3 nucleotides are TGTGCCAGCAGCCAAGGGGGAGCTGATATGGGAGAGACCCAGTACTTC.

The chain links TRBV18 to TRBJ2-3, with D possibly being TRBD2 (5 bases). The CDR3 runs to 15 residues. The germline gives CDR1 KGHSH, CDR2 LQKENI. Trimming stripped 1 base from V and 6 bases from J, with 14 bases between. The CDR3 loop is CASSPLPGVGDTQYF. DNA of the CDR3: TGTGCCAGCTCACCACTACCCGGGGTTGGGGATACGCAGTATTTT.

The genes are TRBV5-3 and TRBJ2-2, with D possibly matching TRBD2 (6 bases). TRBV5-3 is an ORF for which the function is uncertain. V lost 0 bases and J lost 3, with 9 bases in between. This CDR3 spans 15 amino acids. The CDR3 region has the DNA TGTGCCAGAAGCTTGGGGGGGGACTACACCGGGGAGCTGTTTTTT. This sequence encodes CARSLGGDYTGELFF.

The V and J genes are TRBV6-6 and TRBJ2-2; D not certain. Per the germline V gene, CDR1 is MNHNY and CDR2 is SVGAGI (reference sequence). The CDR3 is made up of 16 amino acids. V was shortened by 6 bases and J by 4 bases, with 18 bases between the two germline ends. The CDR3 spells CASRIYDRRGTGELFF. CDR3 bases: TGTGCCAGCAGAATATACGACCGGAGAGGCACCGGGGAGCTGTTTTTT.

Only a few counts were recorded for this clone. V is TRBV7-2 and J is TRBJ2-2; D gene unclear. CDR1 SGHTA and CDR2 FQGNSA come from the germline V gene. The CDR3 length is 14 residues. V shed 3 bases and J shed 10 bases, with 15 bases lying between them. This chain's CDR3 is CASSFVQMDEELFF. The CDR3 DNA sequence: TGTGCCAGCAGCTTTGTACAGATGGATGAGGAGCTGTTTTTT.

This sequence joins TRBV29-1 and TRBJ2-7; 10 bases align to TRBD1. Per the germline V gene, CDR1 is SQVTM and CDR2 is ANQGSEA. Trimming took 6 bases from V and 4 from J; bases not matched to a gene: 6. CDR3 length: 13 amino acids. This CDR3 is CSVGGTGVYEQYF. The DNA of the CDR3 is TGCAGCGTAGGCGGGACAGGGGTGTACGAGCAGTACTTC.

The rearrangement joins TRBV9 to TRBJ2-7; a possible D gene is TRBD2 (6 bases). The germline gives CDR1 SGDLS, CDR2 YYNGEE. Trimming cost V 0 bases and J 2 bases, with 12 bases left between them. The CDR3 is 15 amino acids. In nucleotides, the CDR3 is TGTGCCAGCAGCGTAGGCGGGACTGGGGCCTACGAGCAGTACTTC. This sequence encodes CASSVGGTGAYEQYF.

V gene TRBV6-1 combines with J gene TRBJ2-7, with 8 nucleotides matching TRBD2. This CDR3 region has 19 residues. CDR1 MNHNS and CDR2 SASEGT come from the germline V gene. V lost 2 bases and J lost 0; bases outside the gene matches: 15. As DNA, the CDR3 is TGTGCCAGCAGTGAAAGATCGGGAGGGACCCTAAGGAGCTCCTACGAGCAGTACTTC. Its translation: CASSERSGGTLRSSYEQYF.

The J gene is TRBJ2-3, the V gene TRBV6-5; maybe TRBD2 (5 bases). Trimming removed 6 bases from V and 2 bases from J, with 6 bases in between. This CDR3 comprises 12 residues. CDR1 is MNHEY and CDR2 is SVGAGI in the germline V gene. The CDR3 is CASRDFTDTQYF. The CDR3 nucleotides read TGTGCCAGCAGGGACTTCACAGATACGCAGTATTTT.

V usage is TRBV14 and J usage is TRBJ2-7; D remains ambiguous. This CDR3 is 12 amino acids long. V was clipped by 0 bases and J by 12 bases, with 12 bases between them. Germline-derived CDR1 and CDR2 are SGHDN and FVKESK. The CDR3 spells CASSQDRRSAYF. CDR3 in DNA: TGTGCCAGCAGCCAAGACAGGCGTTCTGCGTACTTC.

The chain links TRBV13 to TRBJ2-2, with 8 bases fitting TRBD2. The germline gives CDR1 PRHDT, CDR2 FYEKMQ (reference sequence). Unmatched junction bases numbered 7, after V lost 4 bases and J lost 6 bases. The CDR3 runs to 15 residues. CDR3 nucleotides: TGTGCCAGCAGCTCAACTAGCGGAGGCCCCGGGGAGCTGTTTTTT. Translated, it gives CASSSTSGGPGELFF.

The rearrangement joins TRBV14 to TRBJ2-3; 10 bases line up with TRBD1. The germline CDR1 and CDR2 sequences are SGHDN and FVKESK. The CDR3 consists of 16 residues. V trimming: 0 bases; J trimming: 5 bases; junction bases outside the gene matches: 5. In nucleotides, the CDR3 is TGTGCCAGCAGCCAAGACGGGACAGGGGCAAGAGATACGCAGTATTTT. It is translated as CASSQDGTGARDTQYF.

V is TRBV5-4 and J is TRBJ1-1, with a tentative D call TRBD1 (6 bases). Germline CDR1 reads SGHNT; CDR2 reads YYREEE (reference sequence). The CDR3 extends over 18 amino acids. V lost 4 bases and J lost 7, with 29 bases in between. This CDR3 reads CASSRGRLGLGAHNEAFF. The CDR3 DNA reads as TGTGCCAGCAGCCGGGGCCGACTTGGTTTGGGGGCTCACAATGAAGCTTTCTTT.

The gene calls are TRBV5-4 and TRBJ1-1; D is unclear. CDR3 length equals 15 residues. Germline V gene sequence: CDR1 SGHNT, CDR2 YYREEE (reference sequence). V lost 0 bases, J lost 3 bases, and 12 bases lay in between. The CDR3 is CASSLGTRGDTEAFF. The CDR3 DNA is TGTGCCAGCAGCTTGGGGACTCGGGGAGACACTGAAGCTTTCTTT.

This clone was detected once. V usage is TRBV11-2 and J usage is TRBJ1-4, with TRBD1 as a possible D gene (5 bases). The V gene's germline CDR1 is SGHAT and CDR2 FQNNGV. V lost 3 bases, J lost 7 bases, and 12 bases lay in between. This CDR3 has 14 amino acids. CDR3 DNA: TGTGCCAGCAGCTTTACCGTGGGGGGTGAAAAACTGTTTTTT. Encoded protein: CASSFTVGGEKLFF.

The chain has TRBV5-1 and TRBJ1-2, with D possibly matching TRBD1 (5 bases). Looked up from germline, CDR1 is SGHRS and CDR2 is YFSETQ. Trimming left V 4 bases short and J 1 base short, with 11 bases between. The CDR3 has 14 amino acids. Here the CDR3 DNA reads TGCGCCAGCAGCCGTCAAGGGGATAACTATGGCTACACCTTC. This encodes CASSRQGDNYGYTF. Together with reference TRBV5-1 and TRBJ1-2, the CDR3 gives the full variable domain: KAGVTQTPRYLIKTRGQQVTLSCSPISGHRSVSWYQQTPGQGLQFLFEYFSETQRNKGNFPGRFSGRQFSNSRSEMNVSTLELGDSALYLCASSRQGDNYGYTFGSGTRLTVV.

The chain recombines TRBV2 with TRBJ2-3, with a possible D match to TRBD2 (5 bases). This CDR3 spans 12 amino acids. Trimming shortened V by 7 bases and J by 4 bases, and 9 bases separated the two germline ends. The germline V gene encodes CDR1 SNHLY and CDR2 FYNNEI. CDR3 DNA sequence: TGTGCCAGCACGGACTTCTCAGATACGCAGTATTTT. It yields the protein CASTDFSDTQYF.